This T cell receptor beta chain was recovered during a study of yellow fever vaccine responses in identical twins. TCRdb fed the RT-PCR reads into MiXCR, producing one record per CDR3 protein. This sample carries about 9,000 distinct CDR3 sequences, 80% to 85% of them seen once, and the ten largest clones take approximately 2.3%. The V and J ends lost 11 bases and 1 base, in that order; junction bases with no gene match: 11. The CDR3 spans 15 residues. Germline-derived CDR1 and CDR2 are SNHLY and FYNNEI. This specimen was T cells from blood (PBMCs), unsorted or a sorted subset (not recorded which), taken before or after yellow fever vaccination (not recorded which). The V gene is TRBV2, the J gene TRBJ2-3, with TRBD1 matching 8 bases. The sequence came from a woman younger than 35 who received the yellow fever vaccine. This CDR3 is CAGWEQGVGTDTQYF. CDR3 DNA: TGTGCCGGCTGGGAACAGGGGGTTGGCACAGATACGCAGTATTTT.